This TCR beta chain is drawn from a study of T cell repertoires in cytomegalovirus infection (dated by TCRdb to between 2017 and 2020). Background for the entire study: Peptide stimulations targeted recently identified HLA-C-restricted CMV epitopes, whose presentation resists viral immunomodulation, together with well-studied HLA-B-restricted epitopes. Because public TCR beta signatures pointed to carriage of CMV infection together with the matching HLA type, the HLA type of each donor mattered for the analysis. Beyond this particular receptor, the publication reports: The ex vivo response was dominated by HLA-C-restricted CMV-specific TCR beta clonotypes, which also provided the single most frequent clonotype in two of eight donors. In both this cohort and an independent cohort of 350 to 400 donors, the cumulative frequency of public TCR beta family members distinguished carriers of CMV infection plus the relevant HLA type.

The treatment or condition label, read with the paper, signifies: in vitro stimulation with specific CMV peptide epitopes to enrich CMV-specific T cells. Including cysteine and phenylalanine, the CDR3 has 13 amino acids. Only CDR3 DNA remains: 39 bases, in frame from the first base. Between the V and J ends, shortened by 11 bases and 3 bases respectively, the junction contains 16 bases. The germline V gene specifies MDHEN as CDR1 and SYDVKM as CDR2. TCRdb shows the sequencer as Illumina HiSeq 1500. Using fastp trimming at Q25 and MiXCR clonotype assembly, TCRdb reanalyzed the public sequencing data and kept in-frame beta chains. Rows merge per CDR3 protein into single entries with the most common DNA and genes. The table for this sample lists just over 450,000 distinct CDR3 sequences; approximately 40% of them were counted only once. Approximately 40% of the sample is in the top ten clones. Regarding this clonotype: This clone's antigen is unknown. No per-base quality is available; no much larger clone lies one base away.

The specimen comprised cultured PBMCs, sampled from culture after CMV antigen stimulation. This chain is built from TRBV28 and TRBJ1-2, with a tentative D gene TRBD1 over 5 matching bases. The receptor was derived from a human donor in good health (CMV status not recorded). Some clones in this sample may be carry-over from other donors' samples. This receptor has the CDR3 CACNRRDYYGYTF. Read as DNA, the sequence is TGTGCCTGCAACAGGAGAGACTACTATGGCTACACCTTC.